This T cell receptor beta chain was sequenced for a study of shared clonotypes between healthy human individuals. Only in-frame clones appear in the TCRdb table, and some are missing; sequencing was by immunoSEQ multiplex PCR. Among hundreds of thousands of clones listed, roughly 78% were seen once. Germline CDR1 MGHRA, CDR2 YSYEKL. V shed 0 bases, J shed 5 bases, and the junction held 10 bases outside the gene matches. The CDR3 consists of 18 residues. CD45RA+ naive and CD45RA-negative memory subsets were separated from CD4+ cells. J is TRBJ2-2 and V is TRBV4-1, with 9 bases aligning to TRBD2. The sample consisted of memory CD4+ T cells sorted from blood. The sample's subset: CD45RA-negative fraction. The TCR originated in a woman aged 30 to 39 in good health. CDR3: CASSQEPLSGSRTGELFF. CDR3 nucleotides: TGCGCCAGCAGCCAAGAGCCGCTTAGCGGGAGCCGTACCGGGGAGCTGTTTTTT.